This passage covers 2 T cell receptor beta chains from one sample sequenced in a study of blood T cell repertoires in COVID-19. Data came from immunoSEQ multiplex PCR; TCRdb stores just in-frame clones and leaves some out. The sample lists around 160,000 clones, more than 70% occurring once. The sequencing sample was made of peripheral blood. These receptors all come from a man aged 55 to 69 with active or convalescent COVID-19.

This rearrangement joins TRBV27 to TRBJ2-1, with D tentatively TRBD2 (6 bases). The CDR3 runs to 16 residues. CDR1 is MNHEY and CDR2 is SMNVEV in the germline V gene (reference sequence). V lost 3 bases, J lost 0 bases, and 12 bases lay in between. CDR3 in DNA: TGTGCCAGCAGTTTGACAGCCGGGAGCTCCTACAATGAGCAGTTCTTC. It is translated as CASSLTAGSSYNEQFF.

CDR3 DNA: TGTGCCAGCAGCTTAGCGGGACAGATGGGTGAGCAGTACTTC. The encoded protein is CASSLAGQMGEQYF. V gene TRBV7-2 combines with J gene TRBJ2-7; 7 bases are shared with TRBD1. The CDR3 runs to 14 residues. V lost 0 bases, J lost 7 bases, and 6 bases stayed unmatched. CDR1 is SGHTA, CDR2 FQGNSA, per germline.